There are a few counts of the clone carrying this T cell receptor beta chain. Antigen: not known. These data originate in a study of cytomegalovirus exposure and HLA in healthy donors. About the study: The 120 validation repertoires used the same platform as the roughly 700 first-cohort repertoires (as reported by a later analysis).

The table came from immunoSEQ multiplex PCR; TCRdb's copy has only in-frame clones and leaves some out. This table has tens of thousands of clones, approximately 94% appearing once. The study's findings and limits: The listing of 150 to 200 TCR beta chains classed them as cytomegalovirus-associated. In a later analysis, first-cohort TCR clusters were found to tend to co-occur in the 120 validation repertoires.

Germline V CDR1 and CDR2: GTSNPN, SVGIG (reference sequence). The CDR3 loop spans 13 amino acids. V gave up 2 bases and J gave up 2 bases, with 9 bases separating them. J is TRBJ1-1 and V is TRBV30; D possibly corresponds to TRBD1 (5 bases). This clonotype was sampled from a woman in her twenties or thirties in good health and CMV-seronegative. Sequencing used PBMCs. The DNA of the CDR3 is TGTGCCTGGAGTAGGGGCCCTAACACTGAAGCTTTCTTT. This gives the protein CAWSRGPNTEAFF.